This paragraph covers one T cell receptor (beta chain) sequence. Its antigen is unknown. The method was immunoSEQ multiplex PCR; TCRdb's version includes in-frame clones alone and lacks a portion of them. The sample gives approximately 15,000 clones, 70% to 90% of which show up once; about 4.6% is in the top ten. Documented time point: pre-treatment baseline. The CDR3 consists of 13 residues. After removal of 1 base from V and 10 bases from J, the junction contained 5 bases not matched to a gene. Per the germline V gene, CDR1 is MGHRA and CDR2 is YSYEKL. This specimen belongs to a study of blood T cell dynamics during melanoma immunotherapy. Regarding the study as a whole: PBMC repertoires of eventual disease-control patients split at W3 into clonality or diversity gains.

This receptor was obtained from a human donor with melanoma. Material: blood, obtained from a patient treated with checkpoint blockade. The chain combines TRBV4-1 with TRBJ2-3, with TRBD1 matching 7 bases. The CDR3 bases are TGCGCCAGCAGCCAAGGAAGTGGGACAGCGCAGTATTTT. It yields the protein CASSQGSGTAQYF.